The rows below give T cell receptor beta chains drawn from one sample of a study of T cell clonotyping in hematopoietic cell transplantation. Here immunoSEQ multiplex PCR was the method, and the copy in TCRdb shows in-frame clones only, minus some. The table includes 25,000 to 35,000 clones, 60% to 80% detected once. Sequenced material: peripheral blood mononuclear cells, taken before stem cell transplant. The receptors here all came from a man aged 45-60 years with myelodysplastic syndrome. Some clones in this sample may be carry-over from other donors' samples. CDR3s include the opening cysteine and the closing phenylalanine or tryptophan. Fields, in order: clone size, V gene, D gene, J gene, CDR3 DNA, CDR3 protein. A D gene is named only where the DNA matches it firmly. Expanded clones are given a class, and other clones once, few, many or no size at all.

clone size: NA
V gene: TRBV29-1
D gene: TRBD1
J gene: TRBJ2-7
CDR3 DNA: TGCAGCGTTGTGAGGGGGCCCCGTGGATACGAGCAGTACTTC
CDR3 protein: CSVVRGPRGYEQYF

clone size: NA
V gene: TRBV28
D gene: NA
J gene: TRBJ1-2
CDR3 DNA: TGTGCCAGCAGCCGCCGACAGTATGGCTACACCTTC
CDR3 protein: CASSRRQYGYTF

clone size: NA
V gene: TRBV5-1
D gene: TRBD1
J gene: TRBJ2-1
CDR3 DNA: TGCGCCAGCAGCTTGAATCGGGGACAGTCGAATGAGCAGTTCTTC
CDR3 protein: CASSLNRGQSNEQFF

clone size: NA
V gene: TRBV30
D gene: NA
J gene: TRBJ2-7
CDR3 DNA: TGTGCCTGGAGTGTACTGGGGGGAGGAAACTCCTACGAGCAGTACTTC
CDR3 protein: CAWSVLGGGNSYEQYF

clone size: NA
V gene: TRBV29-1
D gene: TRBD1
J gene: TRBJ1-2
CDR3 DNA: TGCAGCGTTGAAGAGGGGACAGCCTATGGCTACACCTTC
CDR3 protein: CSVEEGTAYGYTF

clone size: once
V gene: TRBV5-6
D gene: NA
J gene: TRBJ2-3
CDR3 DNA: TGTGCCAGCAGCCCCCCAAGCACAGATACGCAGTATTTT
CDR3 protein: CASSPPSTDTQYF

clone size: few
V gene: TRBV4-2
D gene: NA
J gene: TRBJ1-2
CDR3 DNA: TGTGCCAGCAGCCCGGGGCGTACAGGGAGGTACGGCTACACCTTC
CDR3 protein: CASSPGRTGRYGYTF

clone size: once
V gene: TRBV30
D gene: NA
J gene: TRBJ2-5
CDR3 DNA: TGTGCCTGGAGCCAAGAAGAGACCCAGTACTTC
CDR3 protein: CAWSQEETQYF

clone size: NA
V gene: TRBV4-3
D gene: NA
J gene: TRBJ1-4
CDR3 DNA: TGCGCCAGCAGCCACGAAGTAGAGGCAGAGAAACTGTTTTTT
CDR3 protein: CASSHEVEAEKLFF

clone size: NA
V gene: TRBV6-5
D gene: NA
J gene: TRBJ2-1
CDR3 DNA: TGTGCCAGCGGGGCCCTTGAGTGGGCTCAGTTCTTC
CDR3 protein: CASGALEWAQFF

clone size: NA
V gene: TRBV30
D gene: NA
J gene: TRBJ1-2
CDR3 DNA: TGTGCCTGGGGGTCCTATGGCTACACCTTC
CDR3 protein: CAWGSYGYTF

clone size: NA
V gene: TRBV6-5
D gene: TRBD2
J gene: TRBJ2-2
CDR3 DNA: TGTGCCAGCAGCTCTAGCGGGGGGCCTACCGGGGAGCTGTTTTTT
CDR3 protein: CASSSSGGPTGELFF

clone size: NA
V gene: TRBV7-9
D gene: NA
J gene: TRBJ1-2
CDR3 DNA: TGTGCCAGCAGCCCCCCGGGGACGGCTTTTAGAGGTGGCCACACCTTC
CDR3 protein: CASSPPGTAFRGGHTF

clone size: few
V gene: TRBV11-3
D gene: NA
J gene: TRBJ2-7
CDR3 DNA: TGTGCCAGCAGCTTAGATCCCTCCTACGAGCAGTACTTC
CDR3 protein: CASSLDPSYEQYF

clone size: NA
V gene: TRBV6-5
D gene: NA
J gene: TRBJ2-7
CDR3 DNA: TGTGCCAGCAGCCCAGGACCCCTCATCAACTACGAGCAGTACTTC
CDR3 protein: CASSPGPLINYEQYF

clone size: NA
V gene: TRBV19
D gene: NA
J gene: TRBJ2-7
CDR3 DNA: TGTGCCACCTTAGGGGGATACGAGCAGTACTTC
CDR3 protein: CATLGGYEQYF

clone size: NA
V gene: TRBV28
D gene: TRBD1
J gene: TRBJ1-2
CDR3 DNA: TGTGCCAGCAGCCATAGGACAGGGCCTAACTATGGCTACACCTTC
CDR3 protein: CASSHRTGPNYGYTF

clone size: NA
V gene: TRBV5-8
D gene: NA
J gene: TRBJ2-7
CDR3 DNA: TGTGCCAGCAGCTTGAGGTCCGGAAACTCCTACGAGCAGTACTTC
CDR3 protein: CASSLRSGNSYEQYF

clone size: NA
V gene: TRBV30
D gene: TRBD1
J gene: TRBJ1-2
CDR3 DNA: TGTGCCTGGAGTTTATACACAGGGGTGGACTATGGCTACACCTTC
CDR3 protein: CAWSLYTGVDYGYTF

clone size: NA
V gene: TRBV7-3
D gene: TRBD2
J gene: TRBJ2-7
CDR3 DNA: TGTGCCAGCAGCTTAAACCGGGGGGATTCCTACGAGCAGTACTTC
CDR3 protein: CASSLNRGDSYEQYF

clone size: once
V gene: TRBV7-6
D gene: NA
J gene: TRBJ2-6
CDR3 DNA: TGTGCCAGCAGCTTACGGCAGAACTCTGGGGCCAACGTCCTGACTTTC
CDR3 protein: CASSLRQNSGANVLTF

clone size: NA
V gene: TRBV28
D gene: TRBD2
J gene: TRBJ2-7
CDR3 DNA: TGTGCCAGCACCTCTTTGGGCCTAGCGGGAGGCGAGCAGTACTTC
CDR3 protein: CASTSLGLAGGEQYF

clone size: NA
V gene: TRBV30
D gene: NA
J gene: TRBJ2-3
CDR3 DNA: TGTGCCTGGAGTGTATTGAACCGTGGAGCAGATACGCAGTATTTT
CDR3 protein: CAWSVLNRGADTQYF

clone size: NA
V gene: TRBV4-1
D gene: NA
J gene: TRBJ2-7
CDR3 DNA: TGCGCCAGCAGCCAGACGAGCTCCTACGAGCAGTACTTC
CDR3 protein: CASSQTSSYEQYF

clone size: NA
V gene: TRBV7-2
D gene: NA
J gene: TRBJ2-1
CDR3 DNA: TGTGCCAGCAGCTTGTCCGGGACTTACAATGAGCAGTTCTTC
CDR3 protein: CASSLSGTYNEQFF

clone size: few
V gene: TRBV6-6
D gene: TRBD1
J gene: TRBJ1-2
CDR3 DNA: TGTGCCAGCAGTGGCCAGGGGGTCTATGGCTACACCTTC
CDR3 protein: CASSGQGVYGYTF

clone size: NA
V gene: TRBV30
D gene: TRBD1
J gene: TRBJ2-7
CDR3 DNA: TGTGCCTGGAGTACCGGGACAGGCTCCTACGAGCAGTACTTC
CDR3 protein: CAWSTGTGSYEQYF

clone size: NA
V gene: TRBV4-2
D gene: TRBD2
J gene: TRBJ2-7
CDR3 DNA: TGTGCCAGCAGCCACGGGGGGACTAGTAGTTCCTACGAGCAGTACTTC
CDR3 protein: CASSHGGTSSSYEQYF

clone size: NA
V gene: TRBV19
D gene: TRBD1
J gene: TRBJ2-7
CDR3 DNA: TGTGCCAGTAGTATCGGACAGGGTTTGGACGAGCAGTACTTC
CDR3 protein: CASSIGQGLDEQYF

clone size: once
V gene: TRBV6-8
D gene: NA
J gene: TRBJ2-7
CDR3 DNA: TGTGCCACCCAGGGCCTTAGACAGGACCTATCCTACGAGCAGTACTTC
CDR3 protein: CATQGLRQDLSYEQYF

clone size: NA
V gene: TRBV15
D gene: NA
J gene: TRBJ1-2
CDR3 DNA: TGTGCCACCAGTGGGGATAACTATGGCTACACCTTC
CDR3 protein: CATSGDNYGYTF

clone size: few
V gene: TRBV7-9
D gene: NA
J gene: TRBJ2-1
CDR3 DNA: TGTGCCAGCAGCTTAGGGGGGTCCTACAATGAGCAGTTCTTC
CDR3 protein: CASSLGGSYNEQFF

clone size: once
V gene: TRBV5-6
D gene: NA
J gene: TRBJ2-7
CDR3 DNA: TGTGCCAGCAGCCCACAGGGTGGCTCCTACGAGCAGTACTTC
CDR3 protein: CASSPQGGSYEQYF

clone size: few
V gene: TRBV19
D gene: TRBD1
J gene: TRBJ2-6
CDR3 DNA: TGTGCCAGTAGCGGGACAGGTGGGGCCAACGTCCTGACTTTC
CDR3 protein: CASSGTGGANVLTF

clone size: NA
V gene: TRBV29-1
D gene: NA
J gene: TRBJ2-1
CDR3 DNA: TGCAGCGTTGACGGGGAACCGACACAGTTCTTC
CDR3 protein: CSVDGEPTQFF

clone size: NA
V gene: TRBV14
D gene: NA
J gene: TRBJ2-7
CDR3 DNA: TGTGCCAGCAGCCCCCCGGGACAAGGCTACGAGCAGTACTTC
CDR3 protein: CASSPPGQGYEQYF

clone size: few
V gene: TRBV29-1
D gene: NA
J gene: TRBJ1-2
CDR3 DNA: TGCAGCGTCCTCGTGCGAAACTATGGCTACACCTTC
CDR3 protein: CSVLVRNYGYTF

clone size: NA
V gene: TRBV4-3
D gene: NA
J gene: TRBJ1-2
CDR3 DNA: TGCGCCAGCAGCCAAGACCAGCATATTAACTATGGCTACACCTTC
CDR3 protein: CASSQDQHINYGYTF

clone size: few
V gene: TRBV13
D gene: TRBD1
J gene: TRBJ1-5
CDR3 DNA: TGTGCCAGCAGCTTGGGACAGGGGAATCAGCCCCAGCATTTT
CDR3 protein: CASSLGQGNQPQHF

clone size: NA
V gene: TRBV4-3
D gene: NA
J gene: TRBJ2-7
CDR3 DNA: TGCGCCAGCAGCCTGGACGGATCCTACGAGCAGTACTTC
CDR3 protein: CASSLDGSYEQYF

clone size: NA
V gene: TRBV28
D gene: TRBD1
J gene: TRBJ2-5
CDR3 DNA: TGTGCCGCTTCCGGGACAGACCCTTACGAACAGTACTTC
CDR3 protein: CAASGTDPYEQYF

clone size: once
V gene: TRBV28
D gene: NA
J gene: TRBJ1-1
CDR3 DNA: TGTGCCAGCAGGGTGGGGAACACTGAAGCTTTCTTT
CDR3 protein: CASRVGNTEAFF

clone size: NA
V gene: TRBV5-1
D gene: NA
J gene: TRBJ1-2
CDR3 DNA: TGCGCCAGCAGCCTCTCCGTACCCGGGCTGGGCGTTAACTATGGCTACACCTTC
CDR3 protein: CASSLSVPGLGVNYGYTF

clone size: NA
V gene: TRBV5-4
D gene: TRBD1
J gene: TRBJ2-5
CDR3 DNA: TGTGCCAGCAGACCTACAGGGGTGGAGACCCAGTACTTC
CDR3 protein: CASRPTGVETQYF

clone size: NA
V gene: TRBV30
D gene: NA
J gene: TRBJ2-7
CDR3 DNA: TGTGCCTGGAGTGTACAAGTGGGTCCCGAGCAGTACTTC
CDR3 protein: CAWSVQVGPEQYF

clone size: medium-sized
V gene: TRBV7-9
D gene: TRBD1
J gene: TRBJ1-5
CDR3 DNA: TGTGCCAGCAGCTTAGCGGGACAGTCACTCAATCAGCCCCAGCATTTT
CDR3 protein: CASSLAGQSLNQPQHF